This TCR beta chain was recorded in a study of low-dose radiotherapy and immunotherapy resistance in tumors. On the study more broadly: Patients took aspirin 300 mg by mouth once daily. This continued for four cycles, starting on cycle 1 day 1.

First-strand cDNA used TRAV- and TRBV-specific primers, covering alpha and beta chains. For amplifying TCRs, the PCR ran for approximately 18 cycles with Phusion, which was used together with a constant-region primer and the adapter on the V primers. Amplification (by in vitro transcription) was performed on isolated mRNA. TCRdb independently ran MiXCR on the reads; one entry per CDR3 protein. The sample has nearly 60,000 distinct CDR3 sequences, 20% to 25% seen once. As to time point: after trial treatment. Regarding treatment: LDRT plus nivolumab, ipilimumab, low-dose cyclophosphamide and aspirin (RACIN trial). The table lists this clonotype with many counts. CDR1 and CDR2 from the germline V gene are MNHEY and SVGAGI. V lost 0 bases and J 4 bases, leaving 10 bases between the germline ends. The CDR3 is 14 residues long.

This receptor was obtained from a male donor with prostate cancer. The gene calls are TRBV6-5 and TRBJ2-7; D remains ambiguous. This sample comprised PBMCs, obtained after low-dose radiotherapy plus immunotherapy. This chain's CDR3 is CASSYSISFYEQYF. The CDR3 DNA follows: TGTGCCAGCAGTTACTCAATTAGTTTTTACGAGCAGTACTTC.